The 24 T cell receptor beta chains in this list originate from one sample, sequenced in a study of PD-L1 blockade in urothelial cancer. TCRdb's copy holds only in-frame clones and misses some; the assay was immunoSEQ multiplex PCR. The sample consists of around 110,000 clones, around 89% of them appearing once. Time point of the sample: peripheral blood 6 weeks after treatment start. The sequencing here drew on PBMCs, taken around atezolizumab (anti-PD-L1) treatment. Every receptor here comes from a man between 60 and 75 years old with urothelial cancer.

This clone has a single count. This chain joins TRBV6-1 and TRBJ2-7, with TRBD1 identical over 7 bases. After removal of 4 bases from V and 3 bases from J, the junction contained 6 bases not matched to a gene. Germline V gives CDR1 MNHNS, CDR2 SASEGT. This CDR3 is built from 14 residues. The CDR3 here is CASSARGTVYEQYF. The CDR3 DNA sequence: TGTGCCAGCAGTGCCAGGGGGACCGTCTACGAGCAGTACTTC.

The rearrangement links TRBV25-1 to TRBJ2-1; D gene uncertain. Trimming removed 5 bases from V and 0 bases from J, with 11 bases in between. CDR3 length equals 15 residues. In germline, CDR1 is MGHDK, CDR2 SYGVNS. The CDR3 DNA sequence: TGTGCCAGCAGTCAGAGGAGAGGCTCCTACAATGAGCAGTTCTTC. Protein: CASSQRRGSYNEQFF.

This clone was found a few times. The chain combines TRBV6-1 with TRBJ1-5; 10 positions match TRBD1. The CDR3 consists of 18 residues. J lost 3 bases, V lost 4 bases, and 12 bases had no gene match. In germline, CDR1 is MNHNS, CDR2 SASEGT. The CDR3, as DNA: TGTGCCAGCAGTGCCGGACAGGGGGTACGGGGAAACAATCAGCCCCAGCATTTT. Translating it yields CASSAGQGVRGNNQPQHF.

This clone was found once. The CDR3: CASSLFGTGIYEQYF. CDR3 DNA: TGTGCCAGCAGTTTATTTGGGACAGGGATCTACGAGCAGTACTTC. The gene calls are TRBV27 and TRBJ2-7; 9 bases fit TRBD1. This CDR3 region has 15 residues. CDR1 is MNHEY, CDR2 SMNVEV, per germline (reference sequence). V lost 1 base, J lost 3 bases, and 4 bases stayed unmatched.

As regards this clone: The junction differs from germline at one of its ends, possibly a read error. The CDR3: CASSLGGSRINTGELFF. The DNA for the CDR3 is TGTGCTAGCAGCTTAGGAGGGAGTCGGATCAACACCGGGGAGCTGTTTTTT. The chain recombines TRBV7-7 with TRBJ2-2; TRBD2 is a possible D gene (6 bases). The germline V gene has CDR1 SSHAT and CDR2 FNYEAQ (reference sequence). CDR3 size: 17 residues.

The genes are TRBV6-5 and TRBJ1-4; 10 bases line up with TRBD1. Germline values: CDR1 MNHEY, CDR2 SVGAGI. This CDR3 spans 12 amino acids. Unmatched junction bases numbered 6, after V lost 5 bases and J lost 15 bases. CDR3 nucleotide sequence: TGTGCCAGCAGTACCCCGGGACAGGGGTTGTTTTTT. This sequence encodes CASSTPGQGLFF.

This chain uses TRBV20-1 with TRBJ1-2; no firm D call. This CDR3 has 11 amino acids. V lost 3 bases and J 8 bases, leaving 10 bases between the germline ends. Looked up from germline, CDR1 is DFQATT and CDR2 is SNEGSKA (reference sequence). The CDR3 loop reads CSARGPRGYTF. In DNA, the CDR3 is TGCAGTGCTAGGGGCCCCAGGGGCTACACCTTC.

The chain carries TRBV18 and TRBJ2-7; possibly TRBD2 for D (7 bases). Trimming took off 6 bases at V and 0 bases at J, with 15 bases between the two ends. The CDR3 runs 15 residues. Per germline, CDR1 KGHSH and CDR2 LQKENI. The CDR3 bases are TGTGCCAGCTCCCTCGGGGAGGGGGTCTCCTACGAGCAGTACTTC. It yields the protein CASSLGEGVSYEQYF. The whole variable domain, filled in from reference TRBV18 and TRBJ2-7, reads NAGVMQNPRHLVRRRGQEARLRCSPMKGHSHVYWYRQLPEEGLKFMVYLQKENIIDESGMPKERFSAEFPKEGPSILRIQQVVRGDSAAYFCASSLGEGVSYEQYFGPGTRLTVT.

The chain couples TRBV2 to TRBJ2-7, with 11 nucleotides matching TRBD1. This CDR3 has 16 residues. CDR1 is SNHLY and CDR2 is FYNNEI in the germline V gene. The junction had 7 bases not matched to a gene; V was cut back by 4 bases and J by 2 bases. Here the CDR3 DNA reads TGTGCCAGCAGTGCCTTTATGGGACAGGGGGCCTACGAGCAGTACTTC. This translates into CASSAFMGQGAYEQYF. The full variable domain, in which reference TRBV2 and TRBJ2-7 provide the parts outside the CDR3, is EPEVTQTPSHQVTQMGQEVILRCVPISNHLYFYWYRQILGQKVEFLVSFYNNEISEKSEIFDDQFSVERPDGSNFTLKIRSTKLEDSAMYFCASSAFMGQGAYEQYFGPGTRLTVT.

The rearrangement uses TRBV5-6 and TRBJ1-1, with unresolved D. This CDR3 is built from 16 residues. Trimming left V 5 bases short and J 3 bases short, with 20 bases between. Germline CDR1 and CDR2: SGHDT and YYEEEE. The CDR3 sequence: CASRLPRPAGHTEAFF. CDR3 DNA sequence: TGTGCCAGCAGACTTCCTCGTCCAGCGGGCCACACTGAAGCTTTCTTT.

The chain uses TRBV5-4 and TRBJ2-2; D is ambiguous. This CDR3 has 14 residues. Germline assignment: CDR1 SGHNT and CDR2 YYREEE (reference sequence). V shed 5 bases and J shed 3 bases, with 11 bases lying between them. For the CDR3, the DNA is TGTGCCAGCAGTACCTACGGGTACACCGGGGAGCTGTTTTTT. This encodes CASSTYGYTGELFF.

V and J are TRBV9 and TRBJ2-1, with TRBD2 matching 8 bases. The trim removed 0 bases at V and 5 bases at J, leaving 4 bases unmatched. The CDR3 runs 15 residues. Germline V gives CDR1 SGDLS, CDR2 YYNGEE. The CDR3 coding sequence is TGTGCCAGCAGCGTAGCTTTAGCGGGGCACAATGAGCAGTTCTTC. This gives the protein CASSVALAGHNEQFF.

The table lists this clone with a count of one. The J gene is TRBJ2-1, the V gene TRBV6-5; 7 bases line up with TRBD2. Trimming at V came to 0 bases and at J to 7 bases, leaving 9 bases not matched to a gene. Germline V lookup: CDR1 MNHEY, CDR2 SVGAGI. CDR3 length: 16 residues. The CDR3 DNA is TGTGCCAGCAGTTACTCGATTCGGGACTATCAAAATGAGCAGTTCTTC. It codes for CASSYSIRDYQNEQFF.

This rearrangement joins TRBV19 to TRBJ1-1; 7 bases are a match to TRBD1. Germline V gene sequence: CDR1 LNHDA, CDR2 SQIVND (reference sequence). V lost 7 bases and J lost 2; bases outside the gene matches: 4. The CDR3 is 13 residues long. Here the CDR3 reads CASKTGANTEAFF. DNA of the CDR3: TGTGCCAGTAAAACAGGGGCAAACACTGAAGCTTTCTTT.

This clone was seen once. The CDR3 region is CASSSGDGGTQYF. The CDR3, as DNA: TGCGCCAGCAGCTCGGGAGATGGGGGGACCCAGTACTTC. V gene TRBV5-1 combines with J gene TRBJ2-5; weak D call: TRBD2 (6 bases). Germline CDR1 SGHRS, CDR2 YFSETQ. Trimming removed 3 bases at V and 7 bases at J, with 13 bases between. CDR3 length: 13 amino acids.

This rearrangement joins TRBV19 to TRBJ2-1; the match to TRBD1 covers 9 bases. The CDR3 covers 14 residues. The ends lost 6 bases at V and 7 bases at J; junction bases unmatched: 7. Germline V lookup: CDR1 LNHDA, CDR2 SQIVND (reference sequence). CDR3 nucleotide sequence: TGTGCCAGTAGGAGACAGGGGGTAGCGAATGAGCAGTTCTTC. The encoded protein is CASRRQGVANEQFF.

The V call is TRBV9, the J call TRBJ2-7; 9 bases fit TRBD2. The length of the CDR3 is 14 residues. After removal of 2 bases from V and 5 bases from J, the junction contained 5 bases not matched to a gene. In germline, CDR1 is SGDLS, CDR2 YYNGEE. CDR3: CASSVSGGFDEQYF. Here the CDR3 DNA reads TGTGCCAGCAGCGTGAGCGGGGGGTTCGACGAGCAGTACTTC.

This clone was counted a few times. This chain links TRBV5-4 with TRBJ1-6, with TRBD1 matching 9 bases. Germline values: CDR1 SGHNT, CDR2 YYREEE (reference sequence). The CDR3 is made up of 18 amino acids. The junction had 7 bases not matched to a gene; V was cut back by 0 bases and J by 3 bases. DNA of the CDR3: TGTGCCAGCAGCTTGGGGGGACAGGGCGCAGTCTATAATTCACCCCTCCACTTT. Amino acids: CASSLGGQGAVYNSPLHF.

The gene calls are TRBV14 and TRBJ1-1; possible D gene TRBD1, 5 bases. The CDR3 totals 17 residues. The germline V gene has CDR1 SGHDN and CDR2 FVKESK. V lost 1 base to trimming and J lost 0 bases, with 15 bases between them. The CDR3, as DNA: TGTGCCAGCAGCCAAGGGTTGGGGACTACCATGAACACTGAAGCTTTCTTT. It specifies CASSQGLGTTMNTEAFF.

The table lists this clone with a few counts. This sequence joins TRBV18 and TRBJ2-2, with 9 bases matching TRBD2. Trimming removed 5 bases from V and 3 bases from J; junction bases left unmatched: 1. This CDR3 contains 14 residues. Germline lookup yields CDR1 KGHSH and CDR2 LQKENI. CDR3 nucleotide sequence: TGTGCCAGCTCAAGGACTAGCGACACCGGGGAGCTGTTTTTT. It translates to CASSRTSDTGELFF.

The chain recombines TRBV4-2 with TRBJ2-5; 8 bases agree with TRBD1. The germline CDR1 and CDR2 sequences are LGHNA and YNFKEQ. There are 15 residues in the CDR3. Trimming took 4 bases from V and 5 from J; bases not matched to a gene: 9. The CDR3 here is CASSRPGQVRETQYF. DNA of the CDR3: TGTGCCAGCAGCCGACCGGGACAGGTCCGGGAGACCCAGTACTTC.

V usage is TRBV9 and J usage is TRBJ2-1, with 11 positions matching TRBD2. Trimming cost V 4 bases and J 7 bases; bases outside gene matches: 10. Germline V gene data show CDR1 as SGDLS and CDR2 as YYNGEE. This CDR3 contains 16 residues. The CDR3 nucleotides are TGTGCCAGCAGCACCATAGCGGGAGGGCCGGGAAATGAGCAGTTCTTC. It is translated as CASSTIAGGPGNEQFF. Together with reference TRBV9 and TRBJ2-1, the CDR3 gives the full variable domain: DSGVTQTPKHLITATGQRVTLRCSPRSGDLSVYWYQQSLDQGLQFLIQYYNGEERAKGNILERFSAQQFPDLHSELNLSSLELGDSALYFCASSTIAGGPGNEQFFGPGTRLTVL.

This clone was observed once. V is TRBV10-2 and J is TRBJ1-5; a possible D gene is TRBD1 (5 bases). Trimming removed 6 bases at V and 7 bases at J, with 16 bases between. CDR3 length: 14 residues. CDR1 and CDR2 (germline): WSHSY, SAAADI. CDR3 in DNA: TGCGCCAGCAGGGGGCTTGGGGAAAGCCAGCCCCAGCATTTT. Protein: CASRGLGESQPQHF.

This chain connects TRBV7-8 to TRBJ1-6, with TRBD1 identical over 8 bases. The length of the CDR3 is 15 residues. Germline V CDR1 and CDR2: SGHVS, FQNEAQ. The V segment lost 5 bases and the J segment 9 bases; nucleotides outside the gene matches: 9. The chain's CDR3 is CASSRRQGSGSPLHF. The CDR3 region has the DNA TGTGCCAGCAGCCGCCGACAGGGGTCGGGTTCACCCCTCCACTTT.